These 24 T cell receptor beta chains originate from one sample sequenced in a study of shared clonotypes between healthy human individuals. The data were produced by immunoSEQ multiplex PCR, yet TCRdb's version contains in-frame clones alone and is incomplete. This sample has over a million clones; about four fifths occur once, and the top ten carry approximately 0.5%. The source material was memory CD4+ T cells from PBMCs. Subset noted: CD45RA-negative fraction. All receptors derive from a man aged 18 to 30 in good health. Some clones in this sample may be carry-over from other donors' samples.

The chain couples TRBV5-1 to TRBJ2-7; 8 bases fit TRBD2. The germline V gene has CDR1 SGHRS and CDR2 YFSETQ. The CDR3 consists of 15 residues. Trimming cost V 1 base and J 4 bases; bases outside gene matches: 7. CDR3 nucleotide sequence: TGCGCCAGCAGCTTGAACAGCGGGAGTTTATACGAGCAGTACTTC. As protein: CASSLNSGSLYEQYF.

CDR3 protein: CSGGRYNEQFF. DNA of the CDR3: TGCAGTGGGGGGCGCTACAATGAGCAGTTCTTC. The V gene is TRBV20-1, the J gene TRBJ2-1; D perhaps matches TRBD1 (6 bases). Germline CDR1 reads DFQATT; CDR2 reads SNEGSKA (reference sequence). V was shortened by 7 bases and J by 3 bases, with 7 bases between the two germline ends. CDR3 length: 11 residues.

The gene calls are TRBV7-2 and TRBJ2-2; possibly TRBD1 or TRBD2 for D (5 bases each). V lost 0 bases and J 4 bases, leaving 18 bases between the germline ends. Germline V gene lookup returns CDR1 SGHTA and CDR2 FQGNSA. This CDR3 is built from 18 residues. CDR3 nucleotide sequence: TGTGCCAGCAGCTTAGCCTCCCTAGGTGGGGGACGCACCGGGGAGCTGTTTTTT. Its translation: CASSLASLGGGRTGELFF.

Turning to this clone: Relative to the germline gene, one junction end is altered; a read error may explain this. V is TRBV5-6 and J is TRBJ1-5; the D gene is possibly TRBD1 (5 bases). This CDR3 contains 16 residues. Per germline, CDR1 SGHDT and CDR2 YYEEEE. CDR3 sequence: CASSLDGGSINQPQHF. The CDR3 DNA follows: TGTGCCAGCAGCTTGGATGGGGGATCGATCAATCAGCCTCAGCATTTT.

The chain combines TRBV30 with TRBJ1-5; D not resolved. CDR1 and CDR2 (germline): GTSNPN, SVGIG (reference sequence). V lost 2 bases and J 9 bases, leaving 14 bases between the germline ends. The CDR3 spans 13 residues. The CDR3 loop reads CAWSLEGPRPQHF. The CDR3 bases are TGTGCCTGGAGTCTCGAGGGCCCCCGGCCCCAGCATTTT. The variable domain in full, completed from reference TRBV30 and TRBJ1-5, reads SQTIHQWPATLVQPVGSPLSLECTVEGTSNPNLYWYRQAAGRGLQLLFYSVGIGQISSEVPQNLSASRPQDRQFILSSKKLLLSDSGFYLCAWSLEGPRPQHFGDGTRLSIL.

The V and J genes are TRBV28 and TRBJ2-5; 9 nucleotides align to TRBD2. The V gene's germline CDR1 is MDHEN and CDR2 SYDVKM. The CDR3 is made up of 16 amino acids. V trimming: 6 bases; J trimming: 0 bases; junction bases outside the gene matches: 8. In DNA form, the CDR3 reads TGTGCCAGCAGCGCCACTAGCGGGCTTTACCAAGAGACCCAGTACTTC. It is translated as CASSATSGLYQETQYF.

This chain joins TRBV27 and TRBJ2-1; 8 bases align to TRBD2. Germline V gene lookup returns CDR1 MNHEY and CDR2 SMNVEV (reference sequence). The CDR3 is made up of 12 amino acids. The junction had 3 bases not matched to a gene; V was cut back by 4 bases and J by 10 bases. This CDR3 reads CASSYGRAEQFF. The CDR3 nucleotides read TGTGCCAGCAGTTACGGGAGGGCCGAGCAGTTCTTC.

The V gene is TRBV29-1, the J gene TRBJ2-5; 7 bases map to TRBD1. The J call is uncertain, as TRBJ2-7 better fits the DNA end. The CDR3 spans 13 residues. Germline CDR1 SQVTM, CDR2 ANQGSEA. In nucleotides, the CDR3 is TGCAGCGTGACCGGGACAGCAACCTACGAGCAGTACTTC. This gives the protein CSVTGTATYEQYF.

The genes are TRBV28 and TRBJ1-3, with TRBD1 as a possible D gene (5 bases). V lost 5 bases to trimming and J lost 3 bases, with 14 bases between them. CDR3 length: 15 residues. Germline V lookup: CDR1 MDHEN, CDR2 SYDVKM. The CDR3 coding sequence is TGTGCCAGCAGTACACCCCAGGGAGGTGGAAACACCATATATTTT. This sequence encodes CASSTPQGGGNTIYF.

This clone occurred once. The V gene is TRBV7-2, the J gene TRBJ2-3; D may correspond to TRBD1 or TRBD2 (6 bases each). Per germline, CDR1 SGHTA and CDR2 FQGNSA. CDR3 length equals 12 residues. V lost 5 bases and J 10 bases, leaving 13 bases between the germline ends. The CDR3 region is CASSQDGGAQYF. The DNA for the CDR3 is TGTGCCAGCAGCCAAGACGGGGGCGCGCAGTATTTT.

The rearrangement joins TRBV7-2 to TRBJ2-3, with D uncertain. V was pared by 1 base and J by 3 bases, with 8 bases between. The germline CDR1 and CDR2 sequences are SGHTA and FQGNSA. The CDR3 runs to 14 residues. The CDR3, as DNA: TGTGCCAGCAGCTTAGTTCTAGGAACAGATACGCAGTATTTT. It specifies CASSLVLGTDTQYF.

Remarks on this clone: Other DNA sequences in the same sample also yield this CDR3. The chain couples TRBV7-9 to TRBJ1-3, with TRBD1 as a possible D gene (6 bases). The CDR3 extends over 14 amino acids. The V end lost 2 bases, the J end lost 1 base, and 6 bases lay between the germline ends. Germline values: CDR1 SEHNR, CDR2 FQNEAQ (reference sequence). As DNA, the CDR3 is TGTGCCAGCAGCTTAAGGGGGTCTGGAAACACCATATATTTT. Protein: CASSLRGSGNTIYF.

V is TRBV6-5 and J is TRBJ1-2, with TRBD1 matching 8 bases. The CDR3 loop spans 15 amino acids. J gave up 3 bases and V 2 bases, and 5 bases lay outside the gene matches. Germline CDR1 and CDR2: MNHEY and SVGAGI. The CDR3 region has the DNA TGTGCCAGCAGTTACGCCTCGGACAGGGACTATGGCTACACCTTC. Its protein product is CASSYASDRDYGYTF.

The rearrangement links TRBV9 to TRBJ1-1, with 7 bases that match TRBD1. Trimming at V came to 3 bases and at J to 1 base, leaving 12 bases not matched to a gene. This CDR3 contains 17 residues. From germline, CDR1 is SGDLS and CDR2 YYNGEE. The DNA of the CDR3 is TGTGCCAGCAGCGGCATTGGAAAGGGACAGCAGAACACTGAAGCTTTCTTT. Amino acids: CASSGIGKGQQNTEAFF.

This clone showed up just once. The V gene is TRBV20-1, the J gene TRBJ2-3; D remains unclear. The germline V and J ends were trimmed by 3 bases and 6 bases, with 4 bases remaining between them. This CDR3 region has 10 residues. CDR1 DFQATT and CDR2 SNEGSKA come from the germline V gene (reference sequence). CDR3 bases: TGCAGTGCTAGTTGGGATACGCAGTATTTT. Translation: CSASWDTQYF.

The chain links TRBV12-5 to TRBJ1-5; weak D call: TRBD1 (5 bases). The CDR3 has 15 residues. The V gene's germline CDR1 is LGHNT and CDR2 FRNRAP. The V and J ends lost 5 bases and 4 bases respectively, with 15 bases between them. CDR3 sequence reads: CASGGNRSPNQPQHF. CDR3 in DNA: TGTGCTAGTGGTGGCAACAGGAGCCCAAATCAGCCCCAGCATTTT.

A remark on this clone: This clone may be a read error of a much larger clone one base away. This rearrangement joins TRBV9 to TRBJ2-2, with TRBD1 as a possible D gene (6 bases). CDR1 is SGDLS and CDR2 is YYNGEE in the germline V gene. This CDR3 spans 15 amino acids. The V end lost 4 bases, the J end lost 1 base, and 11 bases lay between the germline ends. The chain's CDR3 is CASSPMGQNTGELFF. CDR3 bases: TGTGCCAGCAGCCCCATGGGACAGAACACCGGGGAGCTGTTTTTT.

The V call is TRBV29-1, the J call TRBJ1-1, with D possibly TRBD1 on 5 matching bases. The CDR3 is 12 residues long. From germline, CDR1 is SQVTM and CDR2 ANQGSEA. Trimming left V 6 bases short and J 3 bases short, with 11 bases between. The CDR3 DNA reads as TGCAGCGTCTACAGGAGGGACACTGAAGCTTTCTTT. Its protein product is CSVYRRDTEAFF.

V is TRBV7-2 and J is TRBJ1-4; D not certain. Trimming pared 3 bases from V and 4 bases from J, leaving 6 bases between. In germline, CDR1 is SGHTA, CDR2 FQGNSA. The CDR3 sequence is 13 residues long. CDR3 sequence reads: CASSFRVNEKLFF. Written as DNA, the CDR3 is TGTGCCAGCAGCTTCCGGGTTAATGAAAAACTGTTTTTT.

The CDR3: CASSRETRGREKLFF. The CDR3 DNA is TGTGCCAGCAGCCGGGAGACCAGGGGGCGGGAAAAACTGTTTTTT. The chain recombines TRBV2 with TRBJ1-4, with 8 bases lining up with TRBD1. Germline V lookup: CDR1 SNHLY, CDR2 FYNNEI. J lost 8 bases, V lost 6 bases, and 11 bases had no gene match. CDR3 length: 15 amino acids.

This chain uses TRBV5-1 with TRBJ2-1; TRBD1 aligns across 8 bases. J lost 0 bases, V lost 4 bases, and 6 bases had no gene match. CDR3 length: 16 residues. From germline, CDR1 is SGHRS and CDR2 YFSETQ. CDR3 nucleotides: TGCGCCAGCAGCACGGATGACAGGGGCTCCTACAATGAGCAGTTCTTC. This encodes CASSTDDRGSYNEQFF.

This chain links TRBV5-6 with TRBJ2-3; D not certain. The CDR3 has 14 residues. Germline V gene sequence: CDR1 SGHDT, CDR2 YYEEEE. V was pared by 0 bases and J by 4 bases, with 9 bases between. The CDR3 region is CASSLGPDPDTQYF. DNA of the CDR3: TGTGCCAGCAGCTTGGGGCCTGATCCAGATACGCAGTATTTT.

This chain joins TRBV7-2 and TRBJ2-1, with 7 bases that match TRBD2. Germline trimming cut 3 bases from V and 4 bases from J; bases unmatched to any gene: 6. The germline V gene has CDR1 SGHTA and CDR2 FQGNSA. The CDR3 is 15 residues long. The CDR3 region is CASSFLSGQYNEQFF. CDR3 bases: TGTGCCAGCAGCTTCCTTAGCGGGCAATACAATGAGCAGTTCTTC. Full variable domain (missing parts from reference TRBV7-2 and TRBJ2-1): GAGVSQSPSNKVTEKGKDVELRCDPISGHTALYWYRQSLGQGLEFLIYFQGNSAPDKSGLPSDRFSAERTGGSVSTLTIQRTQQEDSAVYLCASSFLSGQYNEQFFGPGTRLTVL.

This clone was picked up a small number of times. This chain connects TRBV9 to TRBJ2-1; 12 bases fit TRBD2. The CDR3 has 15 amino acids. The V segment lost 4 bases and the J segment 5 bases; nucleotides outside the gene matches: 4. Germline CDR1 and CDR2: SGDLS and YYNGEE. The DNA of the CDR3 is TGTGCCAGCAGCACGACTAGCGGGGGCAACAATGAGCAGTTCTTC. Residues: CASSTTSGGNNEQFF.